A selection of T cell receptor beta chains follows, all from one sample in a study of shared clonotypes between healthy human individuals. This table comes from immunoSEQ multiplex PCR, and its TCRdb copy is limited to in-frame clones, with some not included. The table has about 2.5 million clones, 85% to 95% seen once; the top ten hold approximately 0.4%. What was sequenced was naive CD4+ T cells from PBMCs. The receptor source for this set is a young man in good health. Some clones in this sample may be carry-over from other donors' samples. The CDR3 runs from the conserved cysteine through the conserved F or W. A D gene is named only where the DNA matches it firmly. Some rows have no size entry. The others give once, few or many, or a class for an expanded clone.

>TRBD2|TRBJ2-5|-|TRBV2
CASMISGGETQYF
TGTGCCAGCATGATCTCGGGGGGAGAGACCCAGTACTTC
>TRBD2|TRBJ2-5|-|TRBV18
CASSPWLAGTQETQYF
TGTGCCAGCTCACCATGGCTAGCGGGAACACAAGAGACCCAGTACTTC
>-|TRBJ1-2|-|TRBV5-8
CASSLGLSNYGYTF
TGTGCCAGCAGCTTGGGACTTTCTAACTATGGCTACACCTTC
>TRBD1|TRBJ2-1|-|TRBV5-1
CASSVRTGGGNEQFF
TGCGCCAGCAGCGTCCGGACAGGGGGTGGTAATGAGCAGTTCTTC
>-|TRBJ1-1|-|TRBV18
CASSRGPLNTEAFF
TGTGCCAGCTCCCGAGGGCCCCTGAACACTGAAGCTTTCTTT
>TRBD1|TRBJ1-3|once|TRBV2
CASKGQQTYSGNTIYF
TGTGCCAGCAAGGGACAGCAAACATACTCTGGAAACACCATATATTTT
>TRBD1|TRBJ2-2|-|TRBV6-5
CASSTTGGTGELFF
TGTGCCAGCAGTACGACAGGGGGCACCGGGGAGCTGTTTTTT
>TRBD2|TRBJ2-7|-|TRBV6-6
CASSYIGGGAYEQYF
TGTGCCAGCAGTTACATTGGGGGGGGTGCCTACGAGCAGTACTTC
>TRBD1|TRBJ1-1|once|TRBV4-2
CASSPGGSRTEAFF
TGTGCCAGCAGCCCAGGGGGCTCGAGAACTGAAGCTTTCTTT
>-|TRBJ1-3|-|TRBV6-5
CASNTVGPRNTIYF
TGTGCCAGCAACACCGTGGGACCGCGTAACACCATATATTTT
>-|TRBJ2-3|-|TRBV19
CASSPRTTSTDTQYF
TGTGCCAGTAGTCCCCGGACCACAAGCACAGATACGCAGTATTTT
>-|TRBJ2-1|-|TRBV9
CASSVLSISSYNEQFF
TGTGCCAGCAGCGTCTTGTCCATAAGCTCCTACAATGAGCAGTTCTTC
>-|TRBJ1-2|-|TRBV7-9
CASSSPGILPF
TGTGCCAGCAGCTCCCCGGGAATTCTTCCCTTC
>TRBD1|TRBJ2-3|-|TRBV18
CASSPTVGTALGNTQYF
TGTGCCAGCTCACCGACCGTAGGGACAGCATTAGGGAATACGCAGTATTTT
>TRBD2|TRBJ2-1|-|TRBV10-3
CAISGGSGRGGEQFF
TGTGCCATCAGTGGCGGTAGCGGGAGGGGAGGGGAGCAGTTCTTC
>TRBD1|TRBJ2-1|-|TRBV5-6
CASSFVDRGGNEQFF
TGTGCCAGCAGCTTCGTTGACAGGGGTGGCAATGAGCAGTTCTTC
>-|TRBJ1-2|-|TRBV28
CASSLGTYGYTF
TGTGCCAGCAGTTTAGGCACCTATGGCTACACCTTC
>TRBD1|TRBJ1-4|-|TRBV10-3
CATGQGSNEKLFF
TGTGCCACTGGACAGGGATCTAATGAAAAACTGTTTTTT
>-|TRBJ2-7|-|TRBV6-5
CASANTGPRAYEQYF
TGTGCCAGTGCTAACACGGGCCCCAGGGCATACGAGCAGTACTTC
>-|TRBJ2-5|-|TRBV11-2
CASSPPPGTQYF
TGTGCCAGCAGCCCTCCCCCGGGGACCCAGTACTTC
>-|TRBJ1-3|-|TRBV7-9
CASSLKGPNSGNTIYF
TGTGCCAGCAGCTTAAAAGGGCCGAACTCTGGAAACACCATATATTTT
>TRBD2|TRBJ2-1|-|TRBV4-1
CASSQVGTSGAGHNEQFF
TGCGCCAGCAGCCAAGTCGGGACTAGCGGAGCCGGCCACAATGAGCAGTTCTTC
>-|TRBJ2-7|-|TRBV19
CASSIGVTQPTWWPYEQYF
TGTGCCAGTAGTATAGGAGTTACACAACCCACTTGGTGGCCCTACGAGCAGTACTTC
>-|TRBJ2-2|-|TRBV5-4
CASSLKANTGELFF
TGTGCCAGCAGCTTGAAAGCGAACACCGGGGAGCTGTTTTTT
>-|TRBJ1-5|-|TRBV6-1
CASRGRGVNQPQHF
TGTGCCAGCAGGGGTCGTGGGGTCAATCAGCCCCAGCATTTT
>-|TRBJ1-4|few|TRBV28
CASLAGLDYNEKLFF
TGTGCCAGTTTAGCGGGGTTAGACTATAATGAAAAACTGTTTTTT
>-|TRBJ2-5|-|TRBV7-2
CASSALGRLETQYF
TGTGCCAGCAGCGCATTGGGACGCCTGGAGACCCAGTACTTC
>-|TRBJ2-7|-|TRBV19
CASSIVGGEQYF
TGTGCCAGTAGTATAGTCGGGGGCGAGCAGTACTTC
>-|TRBJ2-7|-|TRBV7-2
CASSSGGKSSYEQYF
TGTGCCAGCAGCTCCGGGGGTAAAAGCTCCTACGAGCAGTACTTC
>-|TRBJ2-5|-|TRBV5-6
CASSLGLLARGETQYF
TGTGCCAGCAGCTTGGGTTTGCTAGCTCGGGGGGAGACCCAGTACTTC
>-|TRBJ1-5|-|TRBV7-3
CASSLRSAGSRWNNQPQHF
TGTGCCAGCAGCTTAAGAAGTGCGGGCTCCCGTTGGAACAATCAGCCCCAGCATTTT
>TRBD1|TRBJ2-7|-|TRBV5-1
CASSVGDRTYEQYF
TGCGCCAGCAGCGTGGGGGACAGGACTTACGAGCAGTACTTC
>TRBD1|TRBJ1-2|-|TRBV7-2
CASSTRTGVSNYGYTF
TGTGCCAGCAGCACTAGGACAGGGGTTTCTAACTATGGCTACACCTTC
>TRBD1|TRBJ2-1|once|TRBV10-1
CASSLTGTGYNEQFF
TGCGCCAGCAGCTTAACCGGGACAGGGTACAATGAGCAGTTCTTC
>-|TRBJ2-7|-|TRBV19
CASSIRDVTTYEQYF
TGTGCCAGTAGTATCAGAGACGTCACTACCTACGAGCAGTACTTC
>-|TRBJ2-7|-|TRBV4-3
CASSQGGGGNEQYF
TGCGCCAGCAGCCAAGGGGGAGGAGGGAACGAGCAGTACTTC
>-|TRBJ2-2|once|TRBV5-1
CASGNGQGSNTGELFF
TGCGCCAGCGGGAATGGGCAGGGATCGAACACCGGGGAGCTGTTTTTT
>-|TRBJ2-7|-|TRBV7-2
CASSPEGGAYEQYF
TGTGCCAGCAGCCCGGAAGGGGGGGCCTACGAGCAGTACTTC
>-|TRBJ1-1|-|TRBV30
CAWARNTEAFF
TGTGCCTGGGCCAGGAACACTGAAGCTTTCTTT
>-|TRBJ2-1|-|TRBV4-2
CASSQELAFGNEQFF
TGTGCCAGCAGCCAAGAGCTAGCGTTCGGGAATGAGCAGTTCTTC
>-|TRBJ1-2|-|TRBV11-2
CASSLTAGTSGYTF
TGTGCCAGCAGCTTAACGGCGGGTACCAGCGGCTACACCTTC
>-|TRBJ1-1|few|TRBV28
CASIPGGGTEAFF
TGTGCCAGCATTCCCGGAGGGGGCACTGAAGCTTTCTTT
>-|TRBJ2-2|once|TRBV10-2
CASLGEGRDTGELFF
TGCGCCAGCCTTGGCGAGGGCCGGGACACCGGGGAGCTGTTTTTT
>-|TRBJ1-3|-|TRBV19
CASSAPDSSSGNTIYF
TGTGCCAGTAGTGCCCCGGACAGCAGCTCTGGAAACACCATATATTTT
>-|TRBJ2-7|-|TRBV10-3
CAISARGSYEQYF
TGTGCCATCAGTGCCAGGGGCTCCTACGAGCAGTACTTC
>-|TRBJ1-4|once|TRBV9
CASSSPGLSNEKLFF
TGTGCCAGCAGCTCTCCGGGACTCTCTAATGAAAAACTGTTTTTT
>TRBD2|TRBJ2-3|-|TRBV10-3
CAISTGTSGPPSTDTQYF
TGTGCCATCAGCACCGGGACTAGCGGGCCACCTAGCACAGATACGCAGTATTTT
>-|TRBJ2-3|-|TRBV29-1
CSAKVGSSTDTQYF
TGCAGCGCCAAGGTGGGGAGCAGCACAGATACGCAGTATTTT
>TRBD2|TRBJ2-2|once|TRBV28
CASRFGGLAGSTGELFF
TGTGCCAGCCGATTCGGAGGACTAGCGGGTTCTACCGGGGAGCTGTTTTTT
>-|TRBJ2-7|-|TRBV6-4
CASSDRAGRGEQYF
TGTGCCAGCAGTGACAGGGCGGGAAGGGGCGAGCAGTACTTC
>-|TRBJ1-3|-|TRBV4-1
CASSQDWAAGNTIYF
TGCGCCAGCAGCCAAGATTGGGCGGCTGGAAACACCATATATTTT
>-|TRBJ1-2|-|TRBV28
CASAQRGYTF
TGTGCCAGCGCCCAGCGTGGCTACACCTTC
>-|TRBJ1-1|-|TRBV19
CASKGLGESNTEAFF
TGTGCCAGTAAGGGCCTAGGGGAAAGTAACACTGAAGCTTTCTTT
>TRBD1|TRBJ1-4|-|TRBV7-9
CATRQGVVTNEKLFF
TGTGCCACTCGACAGGGGGTGGTTACTAATGAAAAACTGTTTTTT